A selection of T cell receptor beta chains follows, all from one sample in a study of monozygotic twins with inflammatory bowel disease. After re-calling the 5' RACE reads, TCRdb lists one entry per CDR3 protein, DNA absent. Its listing shows under 200,000 distinct CDR3 sequences. Material for sequencing was blood. The receptors here all came from a human donor with ulcerative colitis or Crohn's disease, or a healthy co-twin of an affected twin (not recorded which). CDR3s include the opening cysteine and the closing phenylalanine or tryptophan.

>TRBV9|TRBJ1-5
CASSIGGNQPQHF
>TRBV11-1|TRBJ2-3
CASSSSTSGRAGGTDTQYF
>TRBV20-1|TRBJ1-1
CSARADSLEGAFF
>TRBV5-6|TRBJ2-1
CASAGTSGIYEQFF
>TRBV4-3|TRBJ2-1
CASSHTLAGTSTESYNEQFF
>TRBV4-3|TRBJ2-5
CASSQDKGGGETQYF
>TRBV24-1|TRBJ2-1
CATSDPWGEQFF
>TRBV4-1|TRBJ2-5
CASSAGTVGETQYF
>TRBV5-1|TRBJ1-1
CASSLMASAEAFF
>TRBV6-6|TRBJ2-4
CASSYGDRKNIQYF
>TRBV5-1|TRBJ2-5
CASSLGGRLAETKGQETQYF
>TRBV27|TRBJ1-2
CASSSGNGYTF
>TRBV6-5|TRBJ2-6
CASSPLQGRSGANVLTF
>TRBV28|TRBJ2-1
CASSLSGTYNEQFF
>TRBV5-1|TRBJ2-7
CASSSGDSYEQYF
>TRBV20-1|TRBJ2-7
CSARGAPWVEQYF
>TRBV28|TRBJ2-7
CASSPSGLAGVWEQYF
>TRBV7-9|TRBJ2-2
CASSPPDSPNTGELFF
>TRBV7-9|TRBJ2-7
CASSYDGTSYEQYF
>TRBV5-1|TRBJ2-3
CASSLRTGFSTDTQYF
>TRBV20-1|TRBJ2-1
CSARETGNVHEQFF
>TRBV9|TRBJ2-5
CASSIDPGEAETQYF
>TRBV6-1|TRBJ1-1
CASRLLQGLTEAFF
>TRBV7-8|TRBJ1-2
CASSLWTANYGYTF
>TRBV20-1|TRBJ1-2
CSARWLGQVVYGYTF
>TRBV6-5|TRBJ1-6
CASSYSSPQGNSPLHF
>TRBV7-3|TRBJ2-7
CTSSPNPTGKTYEQYF
>TRBV18|TRBJ2-1
CASSPPGGDEQFF
>TRBV7-3|TRBJ1-5
CASSLKARDRDNQPQHF
>TRBV7-3|TRBJ2-1
CASSLTRTNDEQFF
>TRBV7-2|TRBJ2-7
CASSADRNYEQYF
>TRBV12-3/TRBV12-4|TRBJ1-3
CASSPGTGDGNTIYF
>TRBV18|TRBJ1-2
CASSRDRRYGYTF
>TRBV28|TRBJ1-1
CASILGMNTEAFF
>TRBV7-9|TRBJ2-6
CASSLRGRSSGANVLTF
>TRBV2|TRBJ2-7
CASSERTGRTYEQYF
>TRBV5-5|TRBJ2-7
CASSLADLSYEQYF
>TRBV28|TRBJ2-6
CASSFWTDRGGSGANVLTF
>TRBV6-1|TRBJ1-2
CASRLQDGYGYTF
>TRBV12-3/TRBV12-4|TRBJ2-1
CASSPGRAWGEQFF
>TRBV2|TRBJ1-4
CASTGTALNEKLFF
>TRBV27|TRBJ2-5
CASSLSSGGFETQYF
>TRBV27|TRBJ2-1
CASSLLGARTNEQFF
>TRBV7-9|TRBJ2-2
CASSPIPGQGAAGELFF
>TRBV20-1|TRBJ2-5
CSARRDFQETQYF
>TRBV30|TRBJ2-7
CAWTEGLVFEQYF
>TRBV5-4|TRBJ2-1
CASSLLGQGARNEQFF
>TRBV6-1|TRBJ2-1
CASTRTMGNEQFF
>TRBV7-6|TRBJ1-1
CASSPSTGGEAFF
>TRBV20-1|TRBJ2-7
CSARASGRAGGYEQYF
>TRBV29-1|TRBJ1-6
CSVDLGGQENSPLHF
>TRBV18|TRBJ2-1
CASSPDYNEQFF
>TRBV29-1|TRBJ2-3
CSVAGDNTDTQYF
>TRBV6-5|TRBJ2-7
CASSSQAGGPYEQYF
>TRBV6-6|TRBJ2-7
CASSYDGAYEQYF
>TRBV7-2|TRBJ2-1
CASSYLRLLSYNEQFF
>TRBV12-3/TRBV12-4|TRBJ2-3
CASRRPGDPRDTQYF
>TRBV18|TRBJ2-7
CASSPGQGNEQYF
>TRBV7-2|TRBJ1-2
CASSLARGLGYGYTF